Each of the 27 T cell receptor beta chains below was sequenced from the same sample in a study of cytomegalovirus exposure and HLA in healthy donors (dated by TCRdb to the late 2010s). Library preparation was by the immunoSEQ multiplex PCR assay. The multiplex PCR relied on a mix of 60 forward primers for TCR Vbeta segments and 13 reverse primers for TCR Jbeta segments. TCRdb carries this immuneACCESS record with in-frame sequences only. Its versions omit some clonotypes, under half of them owing to an unresolved V gene in the studies checked, with the rest unexplained. The sample's table lists a count of about 160,000 clones. The ten top clones hold roughly 1.3% of the sample. Source material: PBMCs. All receptors come from a woman aged 60-75 years in good health and CMV-seronegative.

The genes are TRBV6-5 and TRBJ1-6; no clear D gene. V lost 3 bases to trimming and J lost 7 bases, with 10 bases between them. The length of the CDR3 is 14 residues. In germline, CDR1 is MNHEY, CDR2 SVGAGI. The CDR3 DNA reads TGTGCCAGCAGTTATGCCAGATTGAATTCACCCCTCCACTTT. Translating it yields CASSYARLNSPLHF.

Concerning this clone: Other DNA sequences of this sample code for an identical CDR3. This chain links TRBV15 with TRBJ1-2, with TRBD1 matching 9 bases. The CDR3 has 17 amino acids. Losses at the gene ends were 0 bases for V and 10 bases for J; bases not matched to a gene: 15. Per germline, CDR1 LNHNV and CDR2 YYDKDF (reference sequence). CDR3 loop: CATSRDSPHRGRRFYTF. The CDR3 nucleotides are TGTGCCACCAGCAGAGATTCCCCACACAGGGGGCGACGATTCTACACCTTC.

V gene TRBV2 combines with J gene TRBJ2-7; 7 positions match TRBD1. The CDR3 contains 15 residues. From germline, CDR1 is SNHLY and CDR2 FYNNEI. J lost 6 bases, V lost 6 bases, and 14 bases had no gene match. CDR3 residues: CASRNRDSHSGEQYF. CDR3 sequence (DNA): TGTGCCAGCAGGAACCGGGACAGCCACTCTGGCGAGCAGTACTTC.

The chain couples TRBV19 to TRBJ1-1; 7 bases map to TRBD1. CDR3 length: 13 residues. V was clipped by 2 bases and J by 10 bases; unmatched bases: 7. Germline V gene data show CDR1 as LNHDA and CDR2 as SQIVND (reference sequence). The CDR3 region is CASSIRGGDLAFF. In DNA, the CDR3 is TGTGCCAGTAGTATAAGAGGGGGCGATTTAGCTTTCTTT. The full variable domain, with the rest looked up from reference TRBV19 and TRBJ1-1, is DGGITQSPKYLFRKEGQNVTLSCEQNLNHDAMYWYRQDPGQGLRLIYYSQIVNDFQKGDIAEGYSVSREKKESFPLTVTSAQKNPTAFYLCASSIRGGDLAFFGQGTRLTVV.

The gene calls are TRBV5-1 and TRBJ1-1; maybe TRBD1 (5 bases). The germline CDR1 and CDR2 sequences are SGHRS and YFSETQ. This CDR3 is 15 amino acids long. With 3 bases removed from V and 1 base from J, the gap between germline ends came to 13 bases. CDR3 in amino acids: CASSWSQGQNTEAFF. CDR3 in DNA: TGCGCCAGCAGCTGGTCGCAGGGCCAGAACACTGAAGCTTTCTTT.

The chain links TRBV7-9 to TRBJ1-1; D not resolved. Germline-derived CDR1 and CDR2 are SEHNR and FQNEAQ (reference sequence). The ends were cut back, 2 bases at V and 5 bases at J, with 15 bases in the middle. The CDR3 contains 15 residues. Here the CDR3 DNA reads TGTGCCAGCAGCTTAATTAGTGGGTCCGGGACTGAAGCTTTCTTT. Its protein product is CASSLISGSGTEAFF.

This rearrangement joins TRBV5-4 to TRBJ1-1; D remains ambiguous. Deletions cut 4 bases from V and 4 bases from J, with 11 bases between. The CDR3 loop spans 13 amino acids. The germline gives CDR1 SGHNT, CDR2 YYREEE (reference sequence). The CDR3 spells CASSEGYGTEAFF. CDR3 sequence (DNA): TGTGCCAGCAGCGAGGGTTACGGCACTGAAGCTTTCTTT.

The rearrangement joins TRBV5-3 to TRBJ2-7; D is unresolved. TRBV5-3 counts as an open reading frame of uncertain function. The CDR3 is made up of 14 amino acids. The V end lost 0 bases, the J end lost 2 bases, and 9 bases lay between the germline ends. CDR3 nucleotide sequence: TGTGCCAGAAGCTTGGTGGGCGAGACCTACGAGCAGTACTTC. It is translated as CARSLVGETYEQYF.

V gene TRBV5-4 combines with J gene TRBJ2-4, with TRBD2 matching over 11 bases. CDR3 length: 16 residues. In germline, CDR1 is SGHNT, CDR2 YYREEE (reference sequence). The V gene end was trimmed by 0 bases and the J gene end by 8 bases; junction bases not matched to a gene: 7. The CDR3 nucleotides are TGTGCCAGCAGCTTGGGTAGCGGGAGGGCCCAGGACATTCAGTACTTC. Amino acid sequence: CASSLGSGRAQDIQYF.

V and J are TRBV13 and TRBJ2-3; perhaps TRBD1 as D (6 bases). Trimming took off 6 bases at V and 5 bases at J, with 21 bases between the two ends. There are 16 residues in the CDR3. Germline V lookup: CDR1 PRHDT, CDR2 FYEKMQ (reference sequence). The CDR3 loop is CASRASGGRSLDTQYF. In DNA, the CDR3 is TGTGCCAGCAGAGCATCTGGGGGCCGGAGTTTAGATACGCAGTATTTT.

This sequence joins TRBV4-2 and TRBJ2-7; maybe TRBD2 (5 bases). This CDR3 has 14 residues. CDR1 and CDR2 from the germline V gene are LGHNA and YNFKEQ. The germline V and J ends were trimmed by 4 bases and 3 bases, with 13 bases remaining between them. CDR3 region: CASSREDGDYEQYF. The DNA of the CDR3 is TGTGCCAGCAGCCGCGAGGACGGGGACTACGAGCAGTACTTC.

The chain links TRBV10-3 to TRBJ1-1, with D perhaps matching TRBD1 (5 bases). Trimming took off 0 bases at V and 4 bases at J, with 12 bases between the two ends. This CDR3 region has 15 residues. The germline V gene encodes CDR1 ENHRY and CDR2 SYGVKD. CDR3 DNA: TGTGCCATCAGTGAGTCCCCAGGGATGACCACTGAAGCTTTCTTT. This encodes CAISESPGMTTEAFF.

This sequence joins TRBV15 and TRBJ2-7, with 9 bases matching TRBD1. In germline, CDR1 is LNHNV, CDR2 YYDKDF (reference sequence). J was trimmed by 1 base and V by 4 bases; bases with no gene match: 8. The CDR3 has 16 residues. CDR3 residues: CATSKLPGQGSYEQYF. In DNA, the CDR3 is TGTGCCACCAGCAAACTCCCGGGACAGGGATCCTACGAGCAGTACTTC.

V is TRBV29-1 and J is TRBJ1-4, with D possibly being TRBD1 (6 bases). Germline CDR1 is SQVTM and CDR2 is ANQGSEA. The CDR3 length is 13 residues. The V gene lost 4 bases and the J gene lost 8 bases, with 14 bases spanning the gap. The chain's CDR3 is CSVGIRGREKLFF. The CDR3 bases are TGCAGCGTTGGAATCAGGGGAAGGGAAAAACTGTTTTTT.

The rearrangement uses TRBV29-1 and TRBJ1-6; weak D call: TRBD1 (5 bases). V was cut by 1 base and J by 7 bases, with 8 bases left in between. The CDR3 runs to 13 residues. Germline lookup yields CDR1 SQVTM and CDR2 ANQGSEA. In nucleotides, the CDR3 is TGCAGCGTTGAAGTGGGGCGGAATTCACCCCTCCACTTT. This gives the protein CSVEVGRNSPLHF.

The V gene is TRBV5-5, the J gene TRBJ1-3; 9 bases map to TRBD1. CDR1 and CDR2 from the germline V gene are SGHKS and YYEKEE (reference sequence). V was clipped by 4 bases and J by 4 bases; unmatched bases: 6. The CDR3 loop spans 15 amino acids. CDR3 sequence (DNA): TGTGCCAGCAGCCAGGGGACAGGGAGAGGAAACACCATATATTTT. It specifies CASSQGTGRGNTIYF.

V gene TRBV5-6 combines with J gene TRBJ2-3, with a weak D call TRBD2 (5 bases). This CDR3 spans 16 amino acids. Per germline, CDR1 SGHDT and CDR2 YYEEEE. V was shortened by 0 bases and J by 4 bases, with 15 bases between the two germline ends. CDR3 nucleotide sequence: TGTGCCAGCAGCTTGGATGAGGGAAAACCACCAGATACGCAGTATTTT. This translates into CASSLDEGKPPDTQYF.

Details on this clone: Different DNA sequences within this sample yield the same CDR3. The rearrangement uses TRBV7-2 and TRBJ2-7; D uncertain. The CDR3 has 12 residues. Germline-derived CDR1 and CDR2 are SGHTA and FQGNSA. V lost 0 bases, J lost 5 bases, and 5 bases lay in between. CDR3 region: CASSLAWHEQYF. CDR3 sequence (DNA): TGTGCCAGCAGCTTAGCGTGGCACGAGCAGTACTTC.

V gene TRBV11-2 combines with J gene TRBJ1-2; the D gene is possibly TRBD1 (6 bases). Germline CDR1 SGHAT, CDR2 FQNNGV. V dropped 5 bases and J dropped 3 bases, with 13 bases sitting between them. The CDR3 loop spans 14 amino acids. The CDR3 spells CASSPIGGDYGYTF. The CDR3, as DNA: TGTGCCAGCAGCCCCATTGGGGGCGACTATGGCTACACCTTC.

V gene TRBV10-1 combines with J gene TRBJ2-1; TRBD2 matches at 9 bases. J lost 5 bases, V lost 3 bases, and 5 bases had no gene match. The CDR3 is 15 amino acids. Germline CDR1 reads WNHNN; CDR2 reads SYGVQD (reference sequence). CDR3 amino acids: CASSERLAGNNEQFF. The CDR3 bases are TGCGCCAGCAGTGAACGGCTAGCGGGGAACAATGAGCAGTTCTTC.

The CDR3 bases are TGTGCCAGCTCACCAGAAGCCGCCTACAATGAGCAGTTCTTC. Amino acid sequence: CASSPEAAYNEQFF. J is TRBJ2-1 and V is TRBV18; D unclear. Trimming stripped 2 bases from V and 2 bases from J, with 7 bases between. Germline-derived CDR1 and CDR2 are KGHSH and LQKENI. The length of the CDR3 is 14 residues.

The rearrangement uses TRBV2 and TRBJ1-6, with D maybe TRBD1 (6 bases). Per germline, CDR1 SNHLY and CDR2 FYNNEI. The V gene lost 6 bases and the J gene lost 7 bases, with 13 bases spanning the gap. The CDR3 spans 14 residues. CDR3 amino acids: CASRYGQWNSPLHF. The DNA for the CDR3 is TGTGCCAGCAGATACGGACAGTGGAATTCACCCCTCCACTTT.

The chain has TRBV19 and TRBJ2-5; TRBD1 matches 9 bases. The CDR3 is 18 amino acids. In germline, CDR1 is LNHDA, CDR2 SQIVND (reference sequence). J was trimmed by 5 bases and V by 11 bases; bases with no gene match: 24. CDR3 sequence reads: CAASEDRGIDQPRETQYF. The CDR3 nucleotides read TGTGCCGCATCCGAGGACAGGGGAATCGACCAACCAAGGGAGACCCAGTACTTC.

This chain uses TRBV28 with TRBJ1-2, with TRBD1 matching over 8 bases. Germline CDR1 reads MDHEN; CDR2 reads SYDVKM. The CDR3 sequence is 13 residues long. V gave up 6 bases and J gave up 5 bases; unmatched junction bases: 5. The CDR3 DNA reads TGTGCCAGCAGCCAAAGACAGGGGTATGGCTACACCTTC. Translation: CASSQRQGYGYTF.

V usage is TRBV5-8 and J usage is TRBJ1-1; TRBD1 aligns across 8 bases. With V trimmed by 1 base and J by 4 bases, 6 bases remained unmatched. This CDR3 has 15 amino acids. CDR1 is SGHTS and CDR2 is YDEGEE in the germline V gene. The CDR3, as DNA: TGTGCCAGCAGCTTGTTCCGACAGGGGAGCACTGAAGCTTTCTTT. Its protein is CASSLFRQGSTEAFF.

This chain links TRBV5-1 with TRBJ2-7; TRBD1 matches at 12 bases. Trimming at V came to 3 bases and at J to 2 bases, leaving 3 bases not matched to a gene. This CDR3 has 15 residues. CDR1 and CDR2 from the germline V gene are SGHRS and YFSETQ. The CDR3 DNA follows: TGCGCCAGCAGCTCGGGACAGGGGGCCGCCTACGAGCAGTACTTC. Its translation: CASSSGQGAAYEQYF.

The gene calls are TRBV9 and TRBJ2-3, with 7 bases that match TRBD2. The CDR3 extends over 16 amino acids. With 4 bases clipped from V and 2 bases from J, the junction kept 10 bases outside the gene matches. Germline assignment: CDR1 SGDLS and CDR2 YYNGEE. CDR3 sequence: CASSLGRGLYTDTQYF. CDR3 DNA: TGTGCCAGCAGCTTAGGGAGGGGACTATACACAGATACGCAGTATTTT.